Reported below is one T cell receptor beta chain. What it recognizes is unknown. The CDR3 is made up of 13 amino acids. The V gene's germline CDR1 is DFQATT and CDR2 SNEGSKA (reference sequence). The germline V and J ends were trimmed by 5 bases and 7 bases, with 15 bases remaining between them. The source of the sample is a study of T cell repertoires in cytomegalovirus infection. Study-level information: Both CMV infection and a matching HLA type were indicated by public TCR beta signatures. Overall study results and limits: HLA-C-restricted, CMV-specific TCR beta clonotypes were dominant ex vivo.

TCRdb recomputed calls from the reads with MiXCR, one row per CDR3 protein. This sample has about 55,000 distinct CDR3 sequences, with 15% to 25% found just once. The sequencing used CD8+ T cells from cultured PBMCs, collected from culture after CMV antigen stimulation. J is TRBJ2-4 and V is TRBV20-1; maybe TRBD1 (7 bases). The TCR comes from a human donor in good health (CMV status not recorded). Some clones in this sample may be carry-over from other donors' samples. CDR3 amino acids: CSAAGQAGNIQYF. As DNA, the CDR3 is TGCAGTGCTGCTGGACAGGCGGGGAACATTCAGTACTTC.